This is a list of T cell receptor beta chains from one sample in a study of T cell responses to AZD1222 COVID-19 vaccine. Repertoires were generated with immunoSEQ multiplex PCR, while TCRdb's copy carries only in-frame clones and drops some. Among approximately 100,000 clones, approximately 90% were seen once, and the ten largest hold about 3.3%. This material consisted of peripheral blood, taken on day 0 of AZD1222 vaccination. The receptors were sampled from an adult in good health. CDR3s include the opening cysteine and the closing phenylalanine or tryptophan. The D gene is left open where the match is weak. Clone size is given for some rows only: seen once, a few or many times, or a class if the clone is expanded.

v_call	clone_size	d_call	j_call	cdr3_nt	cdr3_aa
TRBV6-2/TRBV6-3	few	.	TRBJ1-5	TGTGCCAGCAGTTACGGACAGAACAATCAGCCCCAGCATTTT	CASSYGQNNQPQHF
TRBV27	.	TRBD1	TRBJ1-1	TGTGCCAGCAGTTTCTCCGGGACAGCGAACACTGAAGCTTTCTTT	CASSFSGTANTEAFF
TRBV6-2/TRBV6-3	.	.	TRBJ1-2	TGTGCCAGCAGCAAAGGACGGGAGTTTGGCTACACCTTC	CASSKGREFGYTF
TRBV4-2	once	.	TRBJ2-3	TGTGCCAGCAGCCAATCACGAGATACGCAGTATTTT	CASSQSRDTQYF
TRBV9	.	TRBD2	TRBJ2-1	TGTGCCAGCGATCTACTAGCGGGGTACAATGAGCAGTTCTTC	CASDLLAGYNEQFF
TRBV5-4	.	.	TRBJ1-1	TGTGCCAGCAGCTTCCCAGGGAAACCCTGGACTGAAGCTTTCTTT	CASSFPGKPWTEAFF
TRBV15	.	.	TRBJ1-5	TGTGCCACCAGCAGAGTAGTCGTCGACAGGAGGTTGAGGCCCCAGCATTTT	CATSRVVVDRRLRPQHF
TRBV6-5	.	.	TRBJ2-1	TGTGCCAGCAGCCTAGGGGACTCGGAGCAGTTCTTC	CASSLGDSEQFF
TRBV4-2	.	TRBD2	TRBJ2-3	TGTGCCAGCAGCCAGGAAAAGCGGGGCCGGGCAGATACGCAGTATTTT	CASSQEKRGRADTQYF
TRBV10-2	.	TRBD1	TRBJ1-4	TGCGCCAGCAGTGACTACGGGACAGGGGGTGAAAAACTGTTTTTT	CASSDYGTGGEKLFF
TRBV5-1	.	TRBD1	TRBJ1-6	TGCGCCAGCAGCTTGGGACAGGGGAATTCACCCCTCCACTTT	CASSLGQGNSPLHF
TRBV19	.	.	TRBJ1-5	TGTGCCAGTAGTACACGACAAGATCAGCCCCAGCATTTT	CASSTRQDQPQHF
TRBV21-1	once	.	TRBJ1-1	TGTGCCAGCAGCCCATCAAGGAGGGATTTCGTAAACACTGAAGCTTTCTTT	CASSPSRRDFVNTEAFF
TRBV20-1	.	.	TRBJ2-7	TGCAGTGCTAGAGGGGGTGGCGAGCAGTACTTC	CSARGGGEQYF
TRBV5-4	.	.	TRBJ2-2	TGTGCCAGCAGCTTGAAACAGAACACCGGGGAGCTGTTTTTT	CASSLKQNTGELFF
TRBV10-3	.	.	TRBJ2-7	TGTGCCATCAGTGAACTAACACAGAGCGGAGAGCAGTACTTC	CAISELTQSGEQYF
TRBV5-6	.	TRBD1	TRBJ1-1	TGTGCCAGCAGCATCCCGGGACAGGGTTCGAACACTGAAGCTTTCTTT	CASSIPGQGSNTEAFF